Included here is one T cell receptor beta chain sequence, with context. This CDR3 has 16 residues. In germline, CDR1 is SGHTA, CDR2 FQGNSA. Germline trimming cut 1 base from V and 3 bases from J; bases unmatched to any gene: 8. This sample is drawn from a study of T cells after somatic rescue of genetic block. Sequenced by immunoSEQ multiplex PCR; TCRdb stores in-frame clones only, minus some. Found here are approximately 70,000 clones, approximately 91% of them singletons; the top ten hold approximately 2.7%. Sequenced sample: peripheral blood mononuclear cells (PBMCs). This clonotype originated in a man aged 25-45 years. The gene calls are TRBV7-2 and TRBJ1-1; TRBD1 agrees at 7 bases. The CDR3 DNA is TGTGCCAGCAGCTTAGGAGGGGGCGGGACGGACACTGAAGCTTTCTTT. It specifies CASSLGGGGTDTEAFF.